This TCR beta chain comes out of a study of T cells in Graves' hyperthyroidism and ophthalmopathy. Whole-study findings and limits: Most thyroid clonotypes expanded above 0.001 were also detected in blood. Classification by a 13 V-J model distinguished ophthalmopathy from stable hyperthyroidism.

Extraction of PBMCs used 7.5 to 10 ml of fresh peripheral blood. Ten or more counts support this clonotype. What it binds is unknown. The CDR3 is 16 amino acids. Per the germline V gene, CDR1 is SEHNR and CDR2 is FQNEAQ (reference sequence). The junction had 5 bases not matched to a gene; V was cut back by 0 bases and J by 3 bases. RNA transcripts served as the template for amplifying TCR beta CDR3 regions. The TCR CDR3 first-round RT-PCR relied on the HTBI primer set. TCRdb ran MiXCR on the multiplex PCR reads and lists one entry per CDR3 protein. This table has around 690,000 distinct CDR3 sequences, 15% to 20% appearing once.

Sequencing was performed on blood. This TCR derives from a man in his fifties with Graves' hyperthyroidism. The gene calls are TRBV7-9 and TRBJ1-2; 9 bases are a match to TRBD1. CDR3 in DNA: TGTGCCAGCAGCTTAGCCGGGACAGGGTGGGACTATGGCTACACCTTC. It is translated as CASSLAGTGWDYGYTF.